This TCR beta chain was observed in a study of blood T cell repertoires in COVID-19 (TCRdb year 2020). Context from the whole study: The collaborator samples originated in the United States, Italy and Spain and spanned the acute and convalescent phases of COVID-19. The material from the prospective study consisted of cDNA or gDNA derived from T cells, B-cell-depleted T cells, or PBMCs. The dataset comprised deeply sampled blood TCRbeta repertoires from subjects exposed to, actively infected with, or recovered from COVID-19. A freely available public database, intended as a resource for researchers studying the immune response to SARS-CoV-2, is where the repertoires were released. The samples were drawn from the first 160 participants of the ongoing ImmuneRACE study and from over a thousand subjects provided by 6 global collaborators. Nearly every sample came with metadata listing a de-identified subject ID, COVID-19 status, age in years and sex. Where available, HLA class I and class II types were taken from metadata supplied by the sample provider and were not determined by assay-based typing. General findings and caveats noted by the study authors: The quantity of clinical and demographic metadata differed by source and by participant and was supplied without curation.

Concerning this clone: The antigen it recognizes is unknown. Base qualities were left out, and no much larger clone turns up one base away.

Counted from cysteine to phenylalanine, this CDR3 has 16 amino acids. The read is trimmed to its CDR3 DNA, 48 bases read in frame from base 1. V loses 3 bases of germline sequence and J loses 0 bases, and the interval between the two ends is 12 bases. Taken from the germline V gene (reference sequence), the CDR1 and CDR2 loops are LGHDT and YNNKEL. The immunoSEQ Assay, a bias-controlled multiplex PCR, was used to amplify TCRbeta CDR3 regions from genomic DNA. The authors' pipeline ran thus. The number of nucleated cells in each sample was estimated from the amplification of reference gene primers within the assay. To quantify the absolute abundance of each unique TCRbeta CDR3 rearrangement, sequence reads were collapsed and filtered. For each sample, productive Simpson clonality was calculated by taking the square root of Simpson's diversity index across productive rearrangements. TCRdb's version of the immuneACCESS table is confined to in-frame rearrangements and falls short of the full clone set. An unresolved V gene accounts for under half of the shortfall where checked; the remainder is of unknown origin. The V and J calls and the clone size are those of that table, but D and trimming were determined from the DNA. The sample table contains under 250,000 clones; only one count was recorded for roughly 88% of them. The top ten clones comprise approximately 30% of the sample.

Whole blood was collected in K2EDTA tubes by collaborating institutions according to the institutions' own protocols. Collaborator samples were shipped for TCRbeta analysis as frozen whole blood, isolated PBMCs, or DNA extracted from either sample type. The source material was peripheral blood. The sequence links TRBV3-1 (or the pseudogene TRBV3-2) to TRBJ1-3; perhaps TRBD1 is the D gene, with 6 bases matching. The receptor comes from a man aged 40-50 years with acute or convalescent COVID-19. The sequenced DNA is TGTGCCAGCAGCCAGGCCACAGGGACCTCTGGAAACACCATATATTTT. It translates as CASSQATGTSGNTIYF.